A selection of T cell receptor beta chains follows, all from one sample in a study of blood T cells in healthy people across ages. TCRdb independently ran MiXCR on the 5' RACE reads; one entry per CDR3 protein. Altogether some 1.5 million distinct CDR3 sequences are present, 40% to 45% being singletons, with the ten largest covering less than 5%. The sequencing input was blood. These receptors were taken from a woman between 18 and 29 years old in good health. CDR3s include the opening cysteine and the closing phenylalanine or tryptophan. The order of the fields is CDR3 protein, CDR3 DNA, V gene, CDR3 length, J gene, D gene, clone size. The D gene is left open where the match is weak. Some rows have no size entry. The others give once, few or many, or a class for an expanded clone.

CASSQRTGGVYGYTF | TGTGCCAGCAGCCAACGGACAGGAGGGGTTTATGGCTACACCTTC | TRBV5-6 | 15 | TRBJ1-2 | TRBD1 | few
CASSKELWQDNEQFF | TGCGCCAGCAGCAAAGAACTGTGGCAGGACAATGAGCAGTTCTTC | TRBV4-3 | 15 | TRBJ2-1 | NA | few
CASSLNGGSRNTNIQYF | TGTGCCAGCAGTTTAAACGGCGGGTCACGGAACACAAACATTCAGTACTTC | TRBV27 | 17 | TRBJ2-4 | NA | NA
CASREQGAVAKNIQYF | TGTGCCAGCAGGGAACAGGGGGCGGTAGCCAAAAACATTCAGTACTTC | TRBV12-3/TRBV12-4 | 16 | TRBJ2-4 | TRBD1 | few
CASNAVNQETQYF | TGTGCCAGCAATGCGGTCAACCAAGAGACCCAGTACTTC | TRBV25-1 | 13 | TRBJ2-5 | NA | NA
CASSSKGMDSYLNTEAFF | TGTGCCAGCAGCTCGAAGGGTATGGACAGCTACTTGAACACTGAAGCTTTCTTT | TRBV7-8 | 18 | TRBJ1-1 | NA | NA
CSAERGNQETQYF | TGCAGTGCCGAGCGGGGAAACCAAGAGACCCAGTACTTC | TRBV20-1 | 13 | TRBJ2-5 | TRBD2 | NA
CSASGHFSYNEQFF | TGCAGTGCTAGCGGGCATTTCTCCTACAATGAGCAGTTCTTC | TRBV20-1 | 14 | TRBJ2-1 | NA | NA
CASRGPGGRTGELFF | TGTGCCAGCAGGGGACCAGGGGGAAGGACCGGGGAGCTGTTTTTT | TRBV12-3/TRBV12-4 | 15 | TRBJ2-2 | TRBD1 | once
CASSYSNGGKETQYF | TGTGCCAGCAGTTACTCCAATGGAGGGAAAGAGACCCAGTACTTC | TRBV6-5 | 15 | TRBJ2-5 | NA | NA
CASTTASTDEQYF | TGTGCCAGCACCACCGCGAGTACAGACGAGCAGTACTTC | TRBV7-2 | 13 | TRBJ2-7 | NA | NA
CASARMRETQYF | TGTGCCAGCGCCCGGATGAGGGAGACCCAGTACTTC | TRBV6-2/TRBV6-3 | 12 | TRBJ2-5 | NA | few
CASSLIRVTYNEQFF | TGTGCCAGCAGCTTAATCAGAGTGACCTACAATGAGCAGTTCTTC | TRBV7-2 | 15 | TRBJ2-1 | NA | few
CASSSQGAAYNSPLHF | TGTGCCAGCAGCTCACAGGGGGCGGCTTATAATTCACCCCTCCACTTT | TRBV5-6 | 16 | TRBJ1-6 | TRBD1 | few
CASTLRASGGNEQFF | TGTGCCAGCACCCTCAGGGCCTCAGGGGGCAATGAGCAGTTCTTC | TRBV27 | 15 | TRBJ2-1 | TRBD1 | NA
CASSFSYGQGPSYEQYF | TGTGCCAGCAGCTTTTCGTATGGACAGGGCCCCTCCTACGAGCAGTACTTC | TRBV7-9 | 17 | TRBJ2-7 | TRBD1 | NA
CASSQGQLRLSGANVLTF | TGTGCCAGCAGCCAAGGGCAGCTCCGCCTCTCTGGGGCCAACGTCCTGACTTTC | TRBV3-1 | 18 | TRBJ2-6 | NA | NA
CASSGLAYNEQFF | TGTGCCAGCAGTGGACTAGCGTACAATGAGCAGTTCTTC | TRBV12-3/TRBV12-4 | 13 | TRBJ2-1 | TRBD2 | NA
CSAVTSGGTPYEQYF | TGCAGTGCTGTAACTAGCGGGGGAACCCCCTACGAGCAGTACTTC | TRBV20-1 | 15 | TRBJ2-7 | TRBD2 | few
CASSAGNNQPQHF | TGCGCCAGCAGCGCGGGGAACAATCAGCCCCAGCATTTT | TRBV5-1 | 13 | TRBJ1-5 | NA | few
CSAGAAGLIGDTQYF | TGCAGTGCTGGGGCGGCGGGTCTGATCGGGGATACGCAGTATTTT | TRBV20-1 | 15 | TRBJ2-3 | NA | few
CASSLTGGGAKNIQYF | TGTGCCAGCAGCTTAACGGGGGGAGGGGCCAAAAACATTCAGTACTTC | TRBV7-2 | 16 | TRBJ2-4 | TRBD2 | NA
CASSQDVGWSLNSPLHF | TGCGCCAGCAGCCAAGATGTCGGTTGGAGCCTTAATTCACCCCTCCACTTT | TRBV4-3 | 17 | TRBJ1-6 | NA | NA
CASSVEEGLSANEQFF | TGTGCCAGCAGCGTAGAAGAGGGATTGAGTGCCAATGAGCAGTTCTTC | TRBV9 | 16 | TRBJ2-1 | NA | NA
CATQTGAKTQYF | TGTGCCACCCAAACCGGGGCAAAGACCCAGTACTTC | TRBV6-2/TRBV6-3 | 12 | TRBJ2-5 | NA | many
CASSLVLGYETDTQYF | TGTGCCAGCAGCTTAGTTCTTGGGTACGAGACAGATACGCAGTATTTT | TRBV7-2 | 16 | TRBJ2-3 | NA | NA
CASAEDVNEQYF | TGTGCTAGTGCCGAGGACGTAAATGAGCAGTACTTC | TRBV12-5 | 12 | TRBJ2-7 | NA | NA
CSAGTGAGNQPQHF | TGCAGTGCTGGGACAGGGGCAGGCAATCAGCCCCAGCATTTT | TRBV20-1 | 14 | TRBJ1-5 | TRBD1 | few
CSVGGGLAGVSYNEQYF | TGCAGCGTTGGTGGGGGACTAGCGGGGGTATCCTACAATGAGCAGTACTTC | TRBV29-1 | 17 | TRBJ2-7 | TRBD2 | NA
CSATDGTSGYNEQVF | TGCAGTGCTACAGACGGGACTAGCGGTTACAATGAGCAGGTCTTC | TRBV20-1 | 15 | TRBJ2-1 | TRBD2 | NA
CATSRPGAMNTEAFF | TGTGCCACCAGCAGGCCCGGGGCCATGAACACTGAAGCTTTCTTT | TRBV15 | 15 | TRBJ1-1 | NA | NA
CASSASPLGTNYNEQFF | TGTGCCAGCAGCGCTTCCCCGTTGGGGACTAACTACAATGAGCAGTTCTTC | TRBV9 | 17 | TRBJ2-1 | TRBD2 | NA
CASNEQGALSYNEQYF | TGCGCCAGCAACGAACAGGGGGCCCTCTCCTACAATGAGCAGTACTTC | TRBV5-1 | 16 | TRBJ2-7 | TRBD1 | NA
CASSLVGGTGRNTQYF | TGTGCCAGCAGTTTAGTAGGCGGGACAGGGCGGAATACGCAGTATTTT | TRBV12-3/TRBV12-4 | 16 | TRBJ2-3 | TRBD1 | NA
CASRDRTAQETQYF | TGTGCCAGCAGGGATAGGACGGCTCAAGAGACCCAGTACTTC | TRBV6-5 | 14 | TRBJ2-5 | NA | few
CASNPTGTLYGYTF | TGTGCCAGCAACCCTACCGGGACACTCTATGGCTACACCTTC | TRBV3-1 | 14 | TRBJ1-2 | NA | NA
CATSDLDTGEQFF | TGTGCCACCAGTGATTTGGACACGGGTGAGCAGTTCTTC | TRBV24-1 | 13 | TRBJ2-1 | NA | few
CAISEGNRETQYF | TGTGCCATCAGTGAAGGGAACAGGGAGACCCAGTACTTC | TRBV10-3 | 13 | TRBJ2-5 | NA | NA
CASSLARTGFSYEQYF | TGTGCCAGCAGCTTAGCCCGGACAGGATTCTCCTACGAGCAGTACTTC | TRBV7-9 | 16 | TRBJ2-7 | TRBD1 | few
CSVVGQGISDTQYF | TGCAGCGTTGTCGGACAGGGAATTAGCGATACGCAGTATTTT | TRBV29-1 | 14 | TRBJ2-3 | TRBD1 | NA
CASRYATTEAFF | TGTGCCAGCAGGTATGCGACCACTGAAGCTTTCTTT | TRBV6-2/TRBV6-3 | 12 | TRBJ1-1 | NA | NA
CASSLKRQGTGANVLTF | TGTGCCAGCAGCTTAAAGCGGCAGGGGACTGGGGCCAACGTCCTGACTTTC | TRBV7-2 | 17 | TRBJ2-6 | NA | NA
CSAHSGTVYKEQFF | TGCAGTGCTCATTCCGGGACGGTCTACAAGGAGCAGTTCTTC | TRBV20-1 | 14 | TRBJ2-1 | NA | NA
CASRGATIDSYEQYF | TGCGCCAGCAGAGGGGCGACAATCGACTCCTACGAGCAGTACTTC | TRBV5-1 | 15 | TRBJ2-7 | NA | many
CASSTQQGGGETQYF | TGTGCCAGCAGCACTCAACAGGGTGGAGGCGAGACCCAGTACTTC | TRBV21-1 | 15 | TRBJ2-5 | NA | few
CASSFGLGSGGTDTQYF | TGTGCCAGCAGCTTCGGTCTTGGTAGCGGTGGCACAGATACGCAGTATTTT | TRBV11-3 | 17 | TRBJ2-3 | NA | few
CASRELDRAYEQYF | TGTGCCAGCAGGGAATTGGACAGGGCCTACGAGCAGTACTTC | TRBV12-3/TRBV12-4 | 14 | TRBJ2-7 | TRBD1 | few
CASSQVYAGTDTQYF | TGCGCCAGCAGCCAAGTCTATGCAGGGACAGATACGCAGTATTTT | TRBV4-3 | 15 | TRBJ2-3 | NA | NA